This T cell receptor beta chain originates from a study of identical twins. Study results and limitations: Beta out-of-frame sequences displayed a weaker excess of sharing between twins. Models came in too low on out-of-frame TCR alpha sharing in monozygotic twins.

With regard to this clonotype: The target antigen is unknown.

Template switching (which added a universal primer site) was used, and cDNA carried unique molecular identifiers. TCRdb fed the 5' RACE reads into MiXCR, producing one record per CDR3 protein. The sample has around 960,000 distinct CDR3 sequences; more than 9% are singletons. Trimming pared 5 bases from V and 0 bases from J, leaving 11 bases between. Germline CDR1 and CDR2: DFQATT and SNEGSKA (reference sequence). This CDR3 has 15 residues. These data are also associated with another study on yellow fever vaccine responses in identical twins.

V and J are TRBV20-1 and TRBJ1-6, with D perhaps matching TRBD1 (5 bases). Sequences were obtained from PBMCs. The TCR was taken from a young woman in good health. The CDR3 protein is CSARDVSSYNSPLHF. DNA of the CDR3: TGCAGTGCTCGGGACGTCAGCTCCTATAATTCACCCCTCCACTTT.